This passage covers 10 T cell receptor beta chains from one sample sequenced in a study of breast tumors, draining lymph nodes, adjacent tissues. Breast cancer patients provided tissue from their axillary draining lymph nodes. TCRdb fed the multiplex PCR reads into MiXCR, producing one record per CDR3 protein. Counted here are approximately 130,000 distinct CDR3 sequences, over 20% occurring once; the ten biggest clones make up roughly 2%. Sequenced material: axillary lymph node tissue. The receptors were gathered from a female donor with breast cancer. Some clones in this sample may be carry-over from other donors' samples.

The sample holds one count of this clonotype. This chain connects TRBV7-8 to TRBJ1-6; 8 nucleotides align to TRBD1. The J segment lost 6 bases and the V segment lost 2 bases, leaving 0 bases of the junction unmatched. The CDR3 sequence is 14 residues long. Germline CDR1 and CDR2: SGHVS and FQNEAQ. In nucleotides, the CDR3 is TGTGCCAGCAGCTTACAGGGGGCTAATTCACCCCTCCACTTT. Translated, it gives CASSLQGANSPLHF.

As for this clonotype: This may be a read error, as it is one base from a much larger clone. The V call is TRBV27, the J call TRBJ1-2, with D perhaps matching TRBD1 (5 bases). The germline gives CDR1 MNHEY, CDR2 SMNVEV (reference sequence). This CDR3 is built from 13 residues. The CDR3 region has the DNA TGTGTCAGCAGTCCCCGGGGGGGCTATGGCTACACCTTC. Its translation: CVSSPRGGYGYTF.

Many counts were recorded for this clonotype. This sequence joins TRBV2 and TRBJ2-3; D possibly corresponds to TRBD2 (5 bases). This CDR3 contains 19 residues. Trimming cost V 7 bases and J 5 bases, with 31 bases left between them. CDR1 is SNHLY, CDR2 FYNNEI, per germline. CDR3 sequence: CASIRGGKASSPPKDTQYF. The CDR3 DNA reads as TGTGCCAGCATCCGAGGAGGTAAGGCAAGTAGCCCACCCAAAGATACGCAGTATTTT.

This clonotype was picked up many times. This sequence joins TRBV9 and TRBJ2-7, with 14 bases fitting TRBD2. Germline values: CDR1 SGDLS, CDR2 YYNGEE. This CDR3 contains 15 residues. V was pared by 3 bases and J by 3 bases, with 2 bases of the junction left unmatched. The CDR3 DNA reads TGTGCCAGCAGCGCCGGGACTAGCGGGAGCTACGAGCAGTACTTC. This gives the protein CASSAGTSGSYEQYF.

The V and J genes are TRBV6-4 and TRBJ1-1; 9 bases are a match to TRBD1. V was clipped by 7 bases and J by 1 base; unmatched bases: 13. This CDR3 has 17 amino acids. Germline V gene lookup returns CDR1 MRHNA and CDR2 SNTAGT. The DNA of the CDR3 is TGTGCCAGCACAGAACAGGGGGCAGGCCTCCCGAACACTGAAGCTTTCTTT. Protein: CASTEQGAGLPNTEAFF.

As concerns this clonotype: This clone may be a read error of a much larger clone one base away. The chain employs TRBV6-5 and TRBJ2-1, with 11 bases that match TRBD2. CDR3 size: 16 residues. From germline, CDR1 is MNHEY and CDR2 SVGAGI. The CDR3 bases are TGTACCAGCAGTCCCGGCCCAAGGACTAGCGGGTTTTATTTTTTTTTC. Residues: CTSSPGPRTSGFYFFF.

This clonotype came up many times. This chain connects TRBV5-6 to TRBJ2-1; tentative D call: TRBD1 (5 bases). Trimming stripped 2 bases from V and 9 bases from J, with 9 bases between. The CDR3 runs 12 residues. Germline V gene sequence: CDR1 SGHDT, CDR2 YYEEEE. CDR3 sequence reads: CASSFPGREQFF. As DNA, the CDR3 is TGTGCCAGCAGCTTCCCAGGGCGTGAGCAGTTCTTC.

About this clonotype itself: This may stem from a read error, because a much larger clone lies one nucleotide away. The chain carries TRBV5-1 and TRBJ2-2, with D perhaps given as TRBD1 or TRBD2 (5 bases each). Germline CDR1 is SGHRS and CDR2 is YFSETQ. This CDR3 is built from 14 residues. V lost 5 bases to trimming and J lost 4 bases, with 12 bases between them. The DNA of the CDR3 is TGCGCCAGCAGAGGGACGAGGGGCACCGGGGAGCTGTTTTTT. Translated, it gives CASRGTRGTGELFF.

This clonotype was observed at least ten times. The chain recombines TRBV6-5 with TRBJ1-4, with D possibly matching TRBD1 (5 bases). CDR1 is MNHEY, CDR2 SVGAGI, per germline. The CDR3 sequence is 15 residues long. V was pared by 0 bases and J by 0 bases, with 5 bases between. Here the CDR3 DNA reads TGTGCCAGCAGTTACTCAGGGGCAACTAATGAAAAACTGTTTTTT. Its protein product is CASSYSGATNEKLFF.

The chain joins TRBV7-2 to TRBJ1-6; the D gene is possibly TRBD1 (5 bases). The V end lost 2 bases, the J end lost 8 bases, and 13 bases lay between the germline ends. In germline, CDR1 is SGHTA, CDR2 FQGNSA. The length of the CDR3 is 15 residues. The CDR3 sequence: CASSLNLREYSPLHF. CDR3 DNA: TGTGCCAGCAGCTTAAATCTCAGGGAATATTCACCCCTCCACTTT.